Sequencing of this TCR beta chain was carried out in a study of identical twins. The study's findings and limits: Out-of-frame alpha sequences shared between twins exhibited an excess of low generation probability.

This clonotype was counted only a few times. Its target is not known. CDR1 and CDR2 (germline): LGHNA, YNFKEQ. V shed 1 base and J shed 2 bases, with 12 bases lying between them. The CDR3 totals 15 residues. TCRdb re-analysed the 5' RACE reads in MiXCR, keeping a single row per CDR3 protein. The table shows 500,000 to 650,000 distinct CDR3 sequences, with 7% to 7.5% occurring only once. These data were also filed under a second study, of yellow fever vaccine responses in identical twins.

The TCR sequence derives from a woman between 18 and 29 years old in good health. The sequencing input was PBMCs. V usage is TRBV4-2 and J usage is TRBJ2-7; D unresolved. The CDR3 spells CASSQGSAETYEQYF. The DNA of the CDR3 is TGTGCCAGCAGCCAAGGTTCGGCAGAAACCTACGAGCAGTACTTC.